This T cell receptor (beta chain) was captured in a study of Graves' ophthalmopathy and Graves' hyperthyroidism. Study information: The collection of peripheral blood took place at initial diagnosis, before any treatment. Study-wide points: Also, most clonotypes expanded in the thyroid above 0.001 frequency appeared in blood.

Ophthalmopathy in the donors was of moderate-to-severe activity, with CAS ≥3, NOSPECS ≥4 and duration under 3 months. Other autoimmune diseases, uncontrolled infections, pregnancy or lactation led to the exclusion of patients. Per the germline V gene, CDR1 is MNHEY and CDR2 is SMNVEV (reference sequence). This CDR3 has 13 amino acids. Trimming cost V 2 bases and J 6 bases, with 11 bases left between them. Amplification of the TCR beta CDR3 regions used RNA transcripts (as template). Following a first-round RT-PCR that used HTBI primers, a second-round multiplex PCR was carried out. TCRdb used MiXCR to reprocess the multiplex PCR reads, holding one entry per CDR3 protein. The sample lists 150,000 to 200,000 distinct CDR3 sequences; around 40% were seen once. Notes on this clonotype: Its matching antigen is unknown.

The clonotype was recovered from a man younger than 40 with Graves' ophthalmopathy. The rearrangement links TRBV27 to TRBJ2-7, with D unresolved. What was sequenced was peripheral blood. The CDR3 here is CASSLRSGSEQYF. The CDR3 DNA reads TGTGCCAGCAGTTTAAGGTCGGGTTCCGAGCAGTACTTC.